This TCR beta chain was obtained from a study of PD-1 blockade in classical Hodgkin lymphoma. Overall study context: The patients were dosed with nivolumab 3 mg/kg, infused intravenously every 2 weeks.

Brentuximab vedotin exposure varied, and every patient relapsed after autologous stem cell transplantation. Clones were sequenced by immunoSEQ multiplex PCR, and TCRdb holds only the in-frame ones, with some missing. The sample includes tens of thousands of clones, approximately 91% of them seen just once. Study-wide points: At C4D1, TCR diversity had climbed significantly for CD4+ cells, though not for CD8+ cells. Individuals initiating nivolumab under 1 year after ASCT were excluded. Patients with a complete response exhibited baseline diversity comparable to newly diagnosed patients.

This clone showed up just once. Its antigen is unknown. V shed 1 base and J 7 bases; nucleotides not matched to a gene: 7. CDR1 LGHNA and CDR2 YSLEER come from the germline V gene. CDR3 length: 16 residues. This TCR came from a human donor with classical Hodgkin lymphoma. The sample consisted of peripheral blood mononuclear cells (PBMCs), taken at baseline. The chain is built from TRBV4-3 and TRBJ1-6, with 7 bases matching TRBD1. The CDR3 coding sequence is TGCGCCAGCAGCCAAGTACGAGGGGGCAGGAATTCACCCCTCCACTTT. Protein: CASSQVRGGRNSPLHF.